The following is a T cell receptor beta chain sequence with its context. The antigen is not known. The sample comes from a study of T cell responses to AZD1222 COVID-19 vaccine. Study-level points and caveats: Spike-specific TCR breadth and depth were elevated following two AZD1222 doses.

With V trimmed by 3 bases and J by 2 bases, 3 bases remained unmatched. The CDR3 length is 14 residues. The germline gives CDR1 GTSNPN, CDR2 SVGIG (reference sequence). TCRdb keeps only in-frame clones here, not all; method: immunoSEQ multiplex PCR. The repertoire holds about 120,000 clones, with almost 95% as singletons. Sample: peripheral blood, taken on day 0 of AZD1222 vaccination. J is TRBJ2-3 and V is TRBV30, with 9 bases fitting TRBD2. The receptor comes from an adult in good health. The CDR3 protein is CAWRTSGFTDTQYF. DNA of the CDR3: TGTGCCTGGAGGACTAGCGGTTTCACAGATACGCAGTATTTT.